Listed here are 12 T cell receptor beta chains from one sample, sequenced in a study of long-term antiretroviral therapy in people with HIV. At survey level, the immunoSEQ assay was run in its v3.0 version. Sequencing used immunoSEQ multiplex PCR; TCRdb keeps in-frame clones, though not all of them. In the table there are 30,000 to 40,000 clones, roughly four fifths of which are singletons. This specimen consisted of unsorted PBMCs, obtained 1 year after starting antiretroviral therapy. All receptors derive from a man younger than 30 with HIV.

The chain links TRBV7-9 to TRBJ2-1; 13 positions match TRBD2. CDR3 length: 16 residues. Losses at the gene ends were 0 bases for V and 8 bases for J; bases not matched to a gene: 4. The germline V gene has CDR1 SEHNR and CDR2 FQNEAQ (reference sequence). The CDR3 DNA follows: TGTGCCAGCAGCTTAGCTACTAGCGGGGGGGCCTATGAGCAGTTCTTC. Translation: CASSLATSGGAYEQFF.

This clone came up once. V gene TRBV6-5 combines with J gene TRBJ1-1; D not resolved. In germline, CDR1 is MNHEY, CDR2 SVGAGI. This CDR3 has 14 amino acids. V shed 6 bases and J shed 0 bases, with 11 bases lying between them. The CDR3, as DNA: TGTGCCAGCAGGGCCACCGGGATGAACACTGAAGCTTTCTTT. Translating it yields CASRATGMNTEAFF.

The rearrangement uses TRBV7-2 and TRBJ2-7; 10 bases are shared with TRBD2. The CDR3 is 15 amino acids. Germline loops: CDR1 SGHTA, CDR2 FQGNSA. V trimming: 1 base; J trimming: 3 bases; junction bases outside the gene matches: 3. The CDR3 loop is CASSLDLAGDYEQYF. In DNA form, the CDR3 reads TGTGCCAGCAGCTTAGACCTAGCGGGAGACTACGAGCAGTACTTC.

V and J are TRBV6-5 and TRBJ1-2, with TRBD1 as a possible D gene (6 bases). CDR1 and CDR2 from the germline V gene are MNHEY and SVGAGI. The V and J ends lost 0 bases and 2 bases respectively, with 10 bases between them. The CDR3 runs to 15 residues. CDR3 sequence: CASSYSEGGNYGYTF. CDR3 nucleotides: TGTGCCAGCAGTTACTCGGAGGGGGGGAACTATGGCTACACCTTC.

The V and J genes are TRBV9 and TRBJ1-1, with a possible D match to TRBD1 (5 bases). Trimming took 7 bases from V and 4 from J, leaving 11 bases between them. The CDR3 is 12 residues long. CDR1 and CDR2 (germline): SGDLS, YYNGEE. Written as DNA, the CDR3 is TGTGCCAGCTCGCCAGGGCGCACTGAAGCTTTCTTT. Translated, it gives CASSPGRTEAFF.

The V call is TRBV27, the J call TRBJ1-5, with D possibly matching TRBD1 (5 bases). The CDR3 loop spans 14 amino acids. Germline V gene lookup returns CDR1 MNHEY and CDR2 SMNVEV (reference sequence). Trimming pared 6 bases from V and 2 bases from J, leaving 11 bases between. The DNA for the CDR3 is TGTGCCAGCAGCCCCGTGGGGGGCAATCAGCCCCAGCATTTT. Translated: CASSPVGGNQPQHF.

The V gene is TRBV4-1, the J gene TRBJ2-3; 9 nucleotides align to TRBD2. CDR1 and CDR2 from the germline V gene are MGHRA and YSYEKL. V was pared by 0 bases and J by 7 bases, with 8 bases of the junction left unmatched. This CDR3 has 16 residues. This chain's CDR3 is CASSQEGGGARNTQYF. DNA for the CDR3: TGCGCCAGCAGCCAAGAGGGCGGGGGGGCCAGAAATACGCAGTATTTT.

The chain employs TRBV9 and TRBJ2-7, with D uncertain. Looked up from germline, CDR1 is SGDLS and CDR2 is YYNGEE. The CDR3 has 15 amino acids. The V gene lost 0 bases and the J gene lost 0 bases, with 10 bases spanning the gap. The CDR3 here is CASSVGVQSSYEQYF. CDR3 DNA: TGTGCCAGCAGCGTAGGGGTGCAGAGCTCCTACGAGCAGTACTTC.

This chain links TRBV6-5 with TRBJ1-4; TRBD1 aligns across 10 bases. The J segment lost 8 bases and the V segment lost 6 bases, leaving 9 bases of the junction unmatched. The length of the CDR3 is 15 residues. Germline values: CDR1 MNHEY, CDR2 SVGAGI. The CDR3 DNA reads TGTGCCAGCAGCGAGGGACAGGGGTTTGTAGAAAAACTGTTTTTT. It codes for CASSEGQGFVEKLFF.

This chain uses TRBV9 with TRBJ2-1, with D tentatively TRBD2 (7 bases). The V and J ends lost 4 bases and 7 bases respectively, with 18 bases between them. The CDR3 extends over 15 amino acids. Germline CDR1 is SGDLS and CDR2 is YYNGEE. CDR3 region: CASSSLGGLVNEQFF. The CDR3 nucleotides are TGTGCCAGCAGCTCTCTGGGGGGGCTAGTTAATGAGCAGTTCTTC.

The chain couples TRBV28 to TRBJ2-1; TRBD2 is a possible D gene (6 bases). Germline CDR1 is MDHEN and CDR2 is SYDVKM. Trimming removed 2 bases at V and 2 bases at J, with 10 bases between. This CDR3 has 15 amino acids. The CDR3 sequence is CASSLIGRTYNEQFF. The CDR3 nucleotides read TGTGCCAGCAGTTTAATAGGGAGGACCTACAATGAGCAGTTCTTC.

The rearrangement uses TRBV5-1 and TRBJ1-2; 7 nucleotides agree with TRBD1. V shed 7 bases, J shed 6 bases, and the junction held 9 bases outside the gene matches. Germline values: CDR1 SGHRS, CDR2 YFSETQ. The CDR3 is made up of 13 amino acids. CDR3 loop: CASGGTASDGYTF. The CDR3 nucleotides read TGCGCCAGCGGCGGGACAGCGTCCGATGGCTACACCTTC. The variable domain in full, with the rest retrieved from reference TRBV5-1 and TRBJ1-2, is KAGVTQTPRYLIKTRGQQVTLSCSPISGHRSVSWYQQTPGQGLQFLFEYFSETQRNKGNFPGRFSGRQFSNSRSEMNVSTLELGDSALYLCASGGTASDGYTFGSGTRLTVV.